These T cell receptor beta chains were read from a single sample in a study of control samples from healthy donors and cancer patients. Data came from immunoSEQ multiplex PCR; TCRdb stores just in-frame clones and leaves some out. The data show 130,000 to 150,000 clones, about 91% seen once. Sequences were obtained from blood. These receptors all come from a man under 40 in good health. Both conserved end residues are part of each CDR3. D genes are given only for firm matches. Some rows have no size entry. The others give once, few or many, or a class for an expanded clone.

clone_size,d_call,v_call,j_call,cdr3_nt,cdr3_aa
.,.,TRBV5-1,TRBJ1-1,TGCGCCAGCAGCTTACAGGGTCGGGACACTGAAGCTTTCTTT,CASSLQGRDTEAFF
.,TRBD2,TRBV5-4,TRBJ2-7,TGTGCCAGCAGCTCTATGACTAGCGGGTCCTACGAGCAGTACTTC,CASSSMTSGSYEQYF
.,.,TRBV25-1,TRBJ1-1,TGTGCCAGCAGTGAATCTCCGGGGGGAAACACTGAAGCTTTCTTT,CASSESPGGNTEAFF
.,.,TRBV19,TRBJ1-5,TGTGCCACCAAGGGACCGAAGGAACCCCAGCATTTT,CATKGPKEPQHF
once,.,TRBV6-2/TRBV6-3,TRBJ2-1,TGTGCCAGCAGTTACTCAGGGGGGGGGCTTAAGCAGATCTTC,CASSYSGGGLKQIF
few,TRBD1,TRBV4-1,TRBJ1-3,TGCGCCAGCAGCCCACCGGGGACAGGGCTCCGGGGAAACACCATATATTTT,CASSPPGTGLRGNTIYF
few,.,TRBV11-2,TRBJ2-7,TGTGCCAGCAGCTCTCCTCGGGGGGCTACTACCTACGAGCAGTACTTC,CASSSPRGATTYEQYF
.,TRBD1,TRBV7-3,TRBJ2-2,TGTGCCAGCGGATTTTCGGGACAGGGGTTTAACGGGGAGCTGTTTTTT,CASGFSGQGFNGELFF
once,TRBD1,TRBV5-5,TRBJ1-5,TGTGCCAGCAGCTTGCGGGGACAGGGGTTTAATAGCAATCAGCCCCAGCATTTT,CASSLRGQGFNSNQPQHF
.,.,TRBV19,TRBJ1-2,TGTGCCAGTAGTATAGATCTCGACTATGGCTACACCTTC,CASSIDLDYGYTF
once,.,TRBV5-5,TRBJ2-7,TGTGCCAGCAGCTTGGCCGCTGGCAGCGAGCAGTACTTC,CASSLAAGSEQYF
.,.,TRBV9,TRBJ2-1,TGTGCCAGCAGCGCGGTCGACAATGAGCAGTTCTTC,CASSAVDNEQFF
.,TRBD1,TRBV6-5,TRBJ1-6,TGTGCCAGCAGTTACAAGGGGGCGAATTCACCCCTCCACTTT,CASSYKGANSPLHF
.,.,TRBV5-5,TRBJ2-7,TGTGCCAGCAGCTTGGCTAGTTTCGGTTACGAGCAGTACTTC,CASSLASFGYEQYF
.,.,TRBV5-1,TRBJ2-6,TGCGCCAGCAGCACCAGGGGCTCTGGGGCCAACGTCCTGACTTTC,CASSTRGSGANVLTF
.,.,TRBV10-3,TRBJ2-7,TGTGCCATCAGTGATTCGGTTCTGGGCGAGCAGTACTTC,CAISDSVLGEQYF
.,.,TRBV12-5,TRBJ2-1,TGTGCTAGTGGTCTCGGGAGCTCCTACAATGAGCAGTTCTTC,CASGLGSSYNEQFF